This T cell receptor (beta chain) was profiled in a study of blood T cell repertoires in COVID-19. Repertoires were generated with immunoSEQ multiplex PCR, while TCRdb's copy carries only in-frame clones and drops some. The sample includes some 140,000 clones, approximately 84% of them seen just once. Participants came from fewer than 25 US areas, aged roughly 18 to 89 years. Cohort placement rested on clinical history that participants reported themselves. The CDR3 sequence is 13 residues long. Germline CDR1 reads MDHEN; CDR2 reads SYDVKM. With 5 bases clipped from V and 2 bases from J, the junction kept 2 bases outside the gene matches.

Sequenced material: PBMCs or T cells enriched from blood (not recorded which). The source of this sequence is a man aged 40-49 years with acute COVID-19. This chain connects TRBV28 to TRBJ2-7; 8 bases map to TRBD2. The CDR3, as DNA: TGTGCCAGCAGTCCGGGGGGGACCTACGAGCAGTACTTC. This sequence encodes CASSPGGTYEQYF.